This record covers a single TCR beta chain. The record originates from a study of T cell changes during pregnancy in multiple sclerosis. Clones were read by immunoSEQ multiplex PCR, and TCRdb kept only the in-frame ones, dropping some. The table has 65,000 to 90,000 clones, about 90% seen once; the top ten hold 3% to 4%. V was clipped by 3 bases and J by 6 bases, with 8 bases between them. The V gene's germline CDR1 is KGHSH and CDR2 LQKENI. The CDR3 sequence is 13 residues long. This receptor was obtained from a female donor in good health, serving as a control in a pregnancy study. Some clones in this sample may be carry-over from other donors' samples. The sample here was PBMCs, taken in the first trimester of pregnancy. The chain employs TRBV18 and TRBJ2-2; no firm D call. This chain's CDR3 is CASSPSTSGELFF. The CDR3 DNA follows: TGTGCCAGCTCACCCTCGACATCCGGGGAGCTGTTTTTT.